This T cell receptor beta chain was observed in a study of T cell changes during pregnancy in multiple sclerosis. CDR1 is LGHNT and CDR2 is FRNRAP in the germline V gene. Trimming took 7 bases from V and 3 from J, leaving 13 bases between them. The CDR3 covers 14 residues. Generated by immunoSEQ multiplex PCR, the TCRdb table keeps only in-frame clones and is missing some. The sample lists approximately 30,000 clones; 91% were seen once. The clonotype comes from a female donor in good health, enrolled as a control in a pregnancy study. V is TRBV12-5 and J is TRBJ1-5; no definite D call. Sequenced here: CD8+ T cells from peripheral blood mononuclear cells, sampled in the second trimester of pregnancy. The DNA for the CDR3 is TGTGCTAGTGCCGAAGGAGGGTCCAATCAGCCCCAGCATTTT. It codes for CASAEGGSNQPQHF. Drawing the rest from reference TRBV12-5 and TRBJ1-5, the complete variable domain is DARVTQTPRHKVTEMGQEVTMRCQPILGHNTVFWYRQTMMQGLELLAYFRNRAPLDDSGMPKDRFSAEMPDATLATLKIQPSEPRDSAVYFCASAEGGSNQPQHFGDGTRLSIL.